This T cell receptor (beta chain) was identified in a study of patients and donors after allogeneic stem cell transplantation. This clonotype appeared many times. TCRdb called the RT-PCR reads again in MiXCR, with one record for every CDR3 protein. The sample includes about 230,000 distinct CDR3 sequences, roughly an eighth of them seen just once. The CDR3 totals 13 residues. Germline loops: CDR1 MDHEN, CDR2 SYDVKM. Trimming cost V 3 bases and J 8 bases, with 13 bases left between them. This sequence was found in a human donor who was either an allogeneic HSCT recipient or a stem cell or donor lymphocyte infusion donor (not recorded which). It is not recorded whose cells these are; they may come from a transplant donor. The sequenced sample was blood, either unsorted or a sorted T cell fraction (not recorded which). The chain recombines TRBV28 with TRBJ1-2, with a possible D match to TRBD1 (5 bases). The CDR3 region has the DNA TGTGCCAGCAGTTTGTCCCCGGGGCGCGGCTACACCTTC. Its protein product is CASSLSPGRGYTF.